What follows describes a single TCR beta chain. Participants spanned ages roughly 18 to 95 years and resided in roughly 26 US areas. These data belong to a study of blood T cell repertoires in COVID-19. Study-level information: The cDNA or gDNA used as material had been derived from T cells, B-cell-depleted T cells, or PBMCs.

Germline V lookup: CDR1 SGHTA, CDR2 FQGNSA. The CDR3 totals 15 residues. Trimming left V 3 bases short and J 4 bases short, with 15 bases between. TCRdb keeps only in-frame clones here, not all; method: immunoSEQ multiplex PCR. Among about 390,000 clones listed, approximately 87% were seen once. Sequencing input: PBMCs or T cells enriched from blood (not recorded which). The chain links TRBV7-2 to TRBJ1-2, with D possibly being TRBD1 (5 bases). This clonotype was sampled from a woman aged 50 to 60 who had recovered from COVID-19. The CDR3 DNA follows: TGTGCCAGCAGCTTTTGGGGGGAGGGGATCTATGGCTACACCTTC. It specifies CASSFWGEGIYGYTF.